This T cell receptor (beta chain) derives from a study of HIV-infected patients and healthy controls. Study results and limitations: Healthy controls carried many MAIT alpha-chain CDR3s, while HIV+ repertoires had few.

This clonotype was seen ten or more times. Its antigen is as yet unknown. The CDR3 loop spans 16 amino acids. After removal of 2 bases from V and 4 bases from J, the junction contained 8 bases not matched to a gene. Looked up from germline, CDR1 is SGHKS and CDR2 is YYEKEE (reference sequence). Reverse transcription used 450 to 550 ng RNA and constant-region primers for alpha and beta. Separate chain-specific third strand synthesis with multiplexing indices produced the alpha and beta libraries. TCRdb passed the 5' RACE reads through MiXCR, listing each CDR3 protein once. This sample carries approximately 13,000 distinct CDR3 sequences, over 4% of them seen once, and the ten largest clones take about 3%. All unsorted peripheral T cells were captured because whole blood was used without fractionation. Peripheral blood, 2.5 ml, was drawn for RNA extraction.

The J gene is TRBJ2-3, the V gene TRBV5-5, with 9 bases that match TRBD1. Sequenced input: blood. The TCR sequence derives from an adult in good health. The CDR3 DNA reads TGTGCCAGCAGCTTACCCAAGACAGGGGGGGCAGATACGCAGTATTTT. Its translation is CASSLPKTGGADTQYF.